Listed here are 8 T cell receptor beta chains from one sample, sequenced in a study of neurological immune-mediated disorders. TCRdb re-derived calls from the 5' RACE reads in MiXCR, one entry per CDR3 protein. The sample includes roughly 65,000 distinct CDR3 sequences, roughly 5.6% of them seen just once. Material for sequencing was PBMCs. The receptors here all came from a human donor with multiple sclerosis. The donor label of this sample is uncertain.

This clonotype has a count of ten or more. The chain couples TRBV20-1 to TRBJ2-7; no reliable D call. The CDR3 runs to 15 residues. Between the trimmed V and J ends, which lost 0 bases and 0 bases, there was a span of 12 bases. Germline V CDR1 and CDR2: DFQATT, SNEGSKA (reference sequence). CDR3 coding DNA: TGCAGTGCTAGAGATCCGAGGCGGAACTCCTACGAGCAGTACTTC. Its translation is CSARDPRRNSYEQYF.

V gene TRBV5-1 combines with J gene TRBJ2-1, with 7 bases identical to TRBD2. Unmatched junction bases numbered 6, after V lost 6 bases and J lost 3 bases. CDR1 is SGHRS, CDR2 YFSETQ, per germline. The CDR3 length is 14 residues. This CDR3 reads CASTTGGSYNEQFF. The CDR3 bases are TGCGCCAGCACTACGGGGGGTAGCTACAATGAGCAGTTCTTC.

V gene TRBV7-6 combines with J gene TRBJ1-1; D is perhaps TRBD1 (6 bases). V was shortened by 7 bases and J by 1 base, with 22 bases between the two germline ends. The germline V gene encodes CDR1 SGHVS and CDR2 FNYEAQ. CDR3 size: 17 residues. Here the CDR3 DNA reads TGTGCCAGCACCTTGGGGGCGCGCTTTGGTGGGAACACTGAAGCTTTCTTT. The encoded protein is CASTLGARFGGNTEAFF.

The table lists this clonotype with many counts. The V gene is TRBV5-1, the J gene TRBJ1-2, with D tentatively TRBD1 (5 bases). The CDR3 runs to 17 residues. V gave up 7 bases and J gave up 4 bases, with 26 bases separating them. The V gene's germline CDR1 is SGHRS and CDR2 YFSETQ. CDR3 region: CASESGAGAPGVYGYTF. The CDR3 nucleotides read TGCGCCAGCGAAAGCGGGGCAGGAGCGCCCGGGGTCTATGGCTACACCTTC. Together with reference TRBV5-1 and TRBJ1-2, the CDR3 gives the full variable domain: KAGVTQTPRYLIKTRGQQVTLSCSPISGHRSVSWYQQTPGQGLQFLFEYFSETQRNKGNFPGRFSGRQFSNSRSEMNVSTLELGDSALYLCASESGAGAPGVYGYTFGSGTRLTVV.

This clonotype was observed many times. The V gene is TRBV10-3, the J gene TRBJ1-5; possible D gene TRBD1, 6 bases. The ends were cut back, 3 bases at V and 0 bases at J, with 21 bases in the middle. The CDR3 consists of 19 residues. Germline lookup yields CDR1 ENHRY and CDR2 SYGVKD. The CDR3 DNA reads TGTGCCATCAGTGATGTGGGGGCAGGTTCCTTCTATAGCAATCAGCCCCAGCATTTT. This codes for CAISDVGAGSFYSNQPQHF.

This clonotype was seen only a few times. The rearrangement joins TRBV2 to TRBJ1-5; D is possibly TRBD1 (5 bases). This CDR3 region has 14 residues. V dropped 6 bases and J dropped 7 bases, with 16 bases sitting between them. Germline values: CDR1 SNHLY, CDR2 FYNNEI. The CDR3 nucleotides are TGTGCCAGCAGCATAAAGGGGTTAGGACAGCCCCAGCATTTT. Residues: CASSIKGLGQPQHF. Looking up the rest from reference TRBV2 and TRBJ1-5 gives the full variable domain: EPEVTQTPSHQVTQMGQEVILRCVPISNHLYFYWYRQILGQKVEFLVSFYNNEISEKSEIFDDQFSVERPDGSNFTLKIRSTKLEDSAMYFCASSIKGLGQPQHFGDGTRLSIL.

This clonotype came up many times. CDR3 coding DNA: TGCAGCGTCGGGAGCAGCGGCTACACCTTC. Its translation: CSVGSSGYTF. The genes are TRBV29-1 and TRBJ1-2; unclear D gene. CDR1 and CDR2 from the germline V gene are SQVTM and ANQGSEA. Trimming stripped 6 bases from V and 8 bases from J, with 10 bases between. This CDR3 comprises 10 residues. Together with reference TRBV29-1 and TRBJ1-2, the CDR3 gives the full variable domain: SAVISQKPSRDICQRGTSLTIQCQVDSQVTMMFWYRQQPGQSLTLIATANQGSEATYESGFVIDKFPISRPNLTFSTLTVSNMSPEDSSIYLCSVGSSGYTFGSGTRLTVV.

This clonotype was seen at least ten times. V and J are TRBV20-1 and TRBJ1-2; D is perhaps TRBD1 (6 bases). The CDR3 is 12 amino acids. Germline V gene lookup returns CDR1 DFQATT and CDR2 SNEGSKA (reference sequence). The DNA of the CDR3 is TGCATAGGGGGGGGGCAGGACTATGGCTACACCTTC. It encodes CIGGGQDYGYTF.